This passage covers 8 T cell receptor beta chains from one sample sequenced in a study of blood T cells in healthy people across ages. With a J-beta primer mix and a sample-barcoded 5' primer, a second PCR ran roughly 6 to 11 cycles. TCRdb reprocessed the 5' RACE reads via MiXCR and lists one record per CDR3 protein. The repertoire includes around 800,000 distinct CDR3 sequences, around a quarter of them detected once, and around 3% sits in the top ten. The sample was also reused in another study, on T cells of mothers and their children.

Sequenced sample: blood. The receptor source for this set is a boy aged 10-17 years in good health.

The genes are TRBV12-3 or TRBV12-4 and TRBJ2-5; possibly TRBD1 or TRBD2 for D (6 bases each). The CDR3 spans 14 residues. The ends were cut back, 3 bases at V and 3 bases at J, with 11 bases in the middle. The CDR3 nucleotides read TGTGCCAGCAGTTTGACGGGGGCGAAAGAGACCCAGTACTTC. This codes for CASSLTGAKETQYF.

This clonotype was counted a few times. The J gene is TRBJ1-1, the V gene TRBV7-2; perhaps TRBD1 as D (5 bases). With 5 bases removed from V and 7 bases from J, the gap between germline ends came to 17 bases. Germline assignment: CDR1 SGHTA and CDR2 FQGNSA. The CDR3 covers 14 residues. The CDR3 here is CASSPTVDAGEAFF. The CDR3, as DNA: TGTGCCAGCAGCCCGACAGTCGATGCGGGTGAAGCTTTCTTT.

This sequence joins TRBV12-3 or TRBV12-4 and TRBJ2-3; 14 bases map to TRBD2. Losses at the gene ends were 6 bases for V and 0 bases for J; bases not matched to a gene: 11. This CDR3 is built from 19 residues. The CDR3 DNA is TGTGCCAGCAGCCAACGCGGGACTAGCGGGAGTACTAGCACAGATACGCAGTATTTT. Amino acid sequence: CASSQRGTSGSTSTDTQYF.

The rearrangement joins TRBV29-1 to TRBJ2-3; D is perhaps TRBD2 (5 bases). Trimming stripped 1 base from V and 0 bases from J, with 11 bases between. CDR1 and CDR2 from the germline V gene are SQVTM and ANQGSEA. This CDR3 has 15 amino acids. The CDR3 region is CSVEVRGKSTDTQYF. In DNA form, the CDR3 reads TGCAGCGTTGAAGTACGAGGGAAAAGCACAGATACGCAGTATTTT.

This clonotype was recorded many times. The chain employs TRBV5-5 and TRBJ2-1, with a weak D call TRBD2 (6 bases). Between the trimmed V and J ends, which lost 4 bases and 0 bases, there was a span of 11 bases. This CDR3 comprises 15 residues. Germline-derived CDR1 and CDR2 are SGHKS and YYEKEE (reference sequence). In nucleotides, the CDR3 is TGTGCCAGCAGCGATAGCGGAGGCTCCTACAATGAGCAGTTCTTC. Encoded protein: CASSDSGGSYNEQFF.

For the CDR3, the DNA is TGTGCCACCAGCAGAGACTTGGACAGATCCTATGGCTACACCTTC. Its translation is CATSRDLDRSYGYTF. The chain couples TRBV15 to TRBJ1-2; D is perhaps TRBD1 (6 bases). Trimming removed 0 bases from V and 4 bases from J, with 12 bases in between. The CDR3 totals 15 residues. Germline assignment: CDR1 LNHNV and CDR2 YYDKDF (reference sequence). The entire variable domain, with the rest obtained from reference TRBV15 and TRBJ1-2, is as follows: DAMVIQNPRYQVTQFGKPVTLSCSQTLNHNVMYWYQQKSSQAPKLLFHYYDKDFNNEADTPDNFQSRRPNTSFCFLDIRSPGLGDTAMYLCATSRDLDRSYGYTFGSGTRLTVV.

V usage is TRBV5-1 and J usage is TRBJ2-1; D uncertain. Trimming removed 2 bases from V and 9 bases from J, with 9 bases in between. The germline gives CDR1 SGHRS, CDR2 YFSETQ. There are 12 residues in the CDR3. In DNA form, the CDR3 reads TGCGCCAGCAGCTTACAGAGTGCTGAGCAGTTCTTC. As protein: CASSLQSAEQFF.

This clonotype was seen a handful of times. V gene TRBV25-1 combines with J gene TRBJ2-5, with 11 bases fitting TRBD2. The CDR3 has 15 residues. Germline CDR1 MGHDK, CDR2 SYGVNS. With V trimmed by 7 bases and J by 1 base, 5 bases remained unmatched. This CDR3 reads CASISSGGPQETQYF. The CDR3 DNA reads TGTGCCAGCATCTCTAGCGGGGGGCCCCAAGAGACCCAGTACTTC.